The rows below give T cell receptor beta chains drawn from one sample of a study of OX40 agonist ivuxolimab in advanced cancers. Generated by immunoSEQ multiplex PCR, the TCRdb table keeps only in-frame clones and is missing some. Of about 55,000 clones detected, roughly 90% appear once; the ten largest clones hold 6.9%. The material sequenced was CD4+ or CD8+ T cells sorted from blood, taken in a trial of the OX40 agonist ivuxolimab. These TCRs come from an adult with an advanced solid tumor such as melanoma, head and neck, liver or kidney cancer. The CDR3 runs from the conserved cysteine through the conserved F or W. D genes are given only for firm matches. Not every row has a clone size; where given, it reads once, few, many or a size class.

d_call	v_call	j_call	clone_size	cdr3_nt	cdr3_aa
TRBD1	TRBV5-1	TRBJ2-1	few	TGCGCCAGCAGCCCCGACAGGGGAATGGATGAGCAGTTCTTC	CASSPDRGMDEQFF
-	TRBV6-1	TRBJ1-5	-	TGTGCCAGCAGTGAATCCCTAGTTAGCAATCAGCCCCAGCATTTT	CASSESLVSNQPQHF
-	TRBV5-6	TRBJ2-2	-	TGTGCCAGCAGCTTGGTGTTTTCCGACACCGGGGAGCTGTTTTTT	CASSLVFSDTGELFF
TRBD2	TRBV7-6	TRBJ2-5	-	TGTGCCAGCAGCTTAGCGGGACTAGCGGGAGCAGGGGAGACCCAGTACTTC	CASSLAGLAGAGETQYF
-	TRBV4-1	TRBJ1-1	-	TGCGCCAGCGGCCAAGGGTGGGGGGGGAGAACTGAAGCTTTCTTT	CASGQGWGGRTEAFF
TRBD1	TRBV5-1	TRBJ1-4	few	TGCGCCAGCAGCGGCGGGACAGGGCTTAATGAAAAACTGTTTTTT	CASSGGTGLNEKLFF
-	TRBV30	TRBJ2-7	-	TGTGCCTGGAGTCCCCCCCGAGGTCTTTCCTACGAGCAGTACTTC	CAWSPPRGLSYEQYF
-	TRBV7-9	TRBJ2-3	-	TGTGCCAGCAGCCAGGAGGGGGCGATTACAGATACGCAGTATTTT	CASSQEGAITDTQYF
-	TRBV28	TRBJ2-1	-	TGTGCCAGCAGTGCCCCCTATCGGTCCTACAATGAGCAGTTCTTC	CASSAPYRSYNEQFF
-	TRBV5-8	TRBJ1-2	-	TGTGCCAGCAGCTTGGGACAGCTATCGAACTATGGCTACACCTTC	CASSLGQLSNYGYTF
-	TRBV2	TRBJ2-5	-	TGTGCCAGCAGCTCCCTACAAGAGACCCAGTACTTC	CASSSLQETQYF
-	TRBV4-1	TRBJ1-4	-	TGCGCCAGCAGCCAAGTGAAAGGGGCGAATGAAAAACTGTTTTTT	CASSQVKGANEKLFF
-	TRBV11-1	TRBJ2-1	once	TGTGCCAGCAGCTTAACGGGGTCGGTGAATGAGCAGTTCTTC	CASSLTGSVNEQFF
-	TRBV5-4	TRBJ2-1	-	TGTGCCAGCAGCTTCCAGTATGAGCAGTTCTTC	CASSFQYEQFF
-	TRBV27	TRBJ1-1	-	TGTGCCAGCAAGGCAGGGCGCACTGAAGCTTTCTTT	CASKAGRTEAFF
-	TRBV15	TRBJ1-1	-	TGTGCCACCAGCAGTGGGGTTGGTGAAGCTTTCTTT	CATSSGVGEAFF
TRBD1	TRBV19	TRBJ2-6	-	TGTGCCAGTAGTTCGGACAGGGGGTGGGGTGGCTCTGGGGCCAACGTCCTGACTTTC	CASSSDRGWGGSGANVLTF
-	TRBV9	TRBJ2-2	-	TGTGCCAGCAGCGTAGACCCGGGGGCGTCGGTCGGGGAGCTGTTTTTT	CASSVDPGASVGELFF
-	TRBV28	TRBJ2-3	-	TGTGCCAGCAGTTTCCCCGGGAGCACAGATACGCAGTATTTT	CASSFPGSTDTQYF
TRBD2	TRBV7-2	TRBJ2-3	few	TGTGCCAGCAGCTTCCTAGCGGGAACTGATACGCAGTATTTT	CASSFLAGTDTQYF
-	TRBV21-1	TRBJ2-3	-	TGTGCCAGCAGCAAAGAGCGGGAGGGCAGCACAGATACGCAGTATTTT	CASSKEREGSTDTQYF
-	TRBV30	TRBJ1-1	few	TGTGCCTGGAGTGTAATAGGGTGGAACACTGAAGCTTTCTTT	CAWSVIGWNTEAFF
TRBD1	TRBV5-1	TRBJ2-7	-	TGCGCCAGCAGCACCGGACAGGGTTGGGCCGAGCAGTACTTC	CASSTGQGWAEQYF
-	TRBV18	TRBJ2-5	-	TGTGCCAGCTCACCACTGGGGGAAGGGACCCAGTACTTC	CASSPLGEGTQYF
-	TRBV9	TRBJ2-1	-	TGTGCCAGCAGCGTAGTAGGGGGGGCAGCTCACAATGAGCAGTTCTTC	CASSVVGGAAHNEQFF
-	TRBV18	TRBJ1-3	-	TGTGCCAGCTCACCATTTTCTGGAAACACCATATATTTT	CASSPFSGNTIYF
-	TRBV6-6	TRBJ1-1	once	TGTGCCAGCAGTTATAATCCTCAAAGGAACACTGAAGCTTTCTTT	CASSYNPQRNTEAFF
TRBD2	TRBV25-1	TRBJ2-1	-	TGTGCCAGCAGCCACGCGAGCGGGAGGTATAACAATGAGCAGTTCTTC	CASSHASGRYNNEQFF
-	TRBV5-1	TRBJ1-1	-	TGCGCCAGCAGCCCCCAAGGGGTCAACACTGAAGCTTTCTTT	CASSPQGVNTEAFF
-	TRBV20-1	TRBJ2-3	few	TGCAGTGCGGTCCGGGCAGATACGCAGTATTTT	CSAVRADTQYF
-	TRBV6-5	TRBJ1-3	once	TGTGCCAGCAGTTACAGCTCGGTCTCCCGGGGGACCATATATTTT	CASSYSSVSRGTIYF
-	TRBV6-5	TRBJ1-2	-	TGTGCCAGCAGTTATCAGGGGATAGGTGGCTACACCTTC	CASSYQGIGGYTF
-	TRBV19	TRBJ1-1	-	TGTGCCAGTAGCGACCGGGGCTGGCAGGCTTTCTTT	CASSDRGWQAFF
TRBD1	TRBV7-8	TRBJ2-7	-	TGTGCCAGCAGCTATTCTACAGGGGGCTCGTCGGACGAGCAGTACTTC	CASSYSTGGSSDEQYF
-	TRBV6-5	TRBJ2-1	-	TGTGCCAGCAGTCCCAATTTAGGCAATGAGCAGTTCTTC	CASSPNLGNEQFF
-	TRBV6-1	TRBJ1-1	few	TGTGCCAGCAGTGAAAGGAGGGGGACGACTGAAGCTTTCTTT	CASSERRGTTEAFF
-	TRBV18	TRBJ2-2	once	TGTGCCAGCTCACCGGACCCCCCGGGTGGCGGGGAGCTGTTTTTT	CASSPDPPGGGELFF
TRBD1	TRBV7-9	TRBJ2-1	-	TGTGCCAGCAGCTTTCTCGACAGGGGGCCAAATGAGCAGTTCTTC	CASSFLDRGPNEQFF
TRBD1	TRBV27	TRBJ1-1	-	TGTGCCAGCGGGCGACAGGGGGCCTCTGAAGCTTTCTTT	CASGRQGASEAFF
TRBD2	TRBV7-9	TRBJ2-3	-	TGTGCCAGCAGCTTACTAGCGGGAGTCTCAGATACGCAGTATTTT	CASSLLAGVSDTQYF
TRBD2	TRBV9	TRBJ2-3	-	TGTGCCAGCAGCCCGCGAGATAGCGGGAGGGTTGCAGATACGCAGTATTTT	CASSPRDSGRVADTQYF
TRBD1	TRBV29-1	TRBJ1-2	-	TGCAGCGTTGGCGTTGGGGCAGGGGGCAACTATGGCTACACCTTC	CSVGVGAGGNYGYTF
-	TRBV1	TRBJ1-1	-	TGCACCAGCAGCCAAGGACAGGGGGCGCGGTACTTT	CTSSQGQGARYF
TRBD2	TRBV19	TRBJ2-5	-	TGTGCCAGTACAGCTAGCGGTCAAGAGACCCAGTACTTC	CASTASGQETQYF
TRBD1	TRBV7-8	TRBJ2-7	-	TGTGCCAGCAGCTGGACAGGGAGCGACGAGCAGTACTTC	CASSWTGSDEQYF
TRBD1	TRBV9	TRBJ1-1	-	TGTGCCAGCAGCGTAGGGACAGGGGGCAGCGGAGCTTTCTTT	CASSVGTGGSGAFF